Listed below are T cell receptor beta chains from one sample, sequenced in a study of CD8 T cells in ankylosing spondylitis. TCRdb recomputed calls from the 5' RACE reads with MiXCR, one row per CDR3 protein. The table lists some 130,000 distinct CDR3 sequences, roughly 8.8% of them singletons. The material sequenced was synovial fluid, either unsorted or a sorted T cell fraction (not recorded which). These receptors came from a male donor with ankylosing spondylitis. Each CDR3 is given with its conserved first and last residue. The order of the fields is J gene, V gene, CDR3 protein.

TRBJ2-5,TRBV5-5,CASSSRTGQETQYF
TRBJ2-1,TRBV3-1,CASSQDWASGEFF
TRBJ2-3,TRBV20-1,CSARDPGLAGVKDTQYF
TRBJ2-2,TRBV6-2/TRBV6-3,CASRSPTADTGELFF
TRBJ2-7,TRBV12-3/TRBV12-4,CASSLNWVREQYF
TRBJ1-2,TRBV28,CASVTGQGAYGYTF
TRBJ1-6,TRBV11-2,CASSFGPGQESSYNSPLHF
TRBJ1-3,TRBV29-1,CSVGRGSSGNTIYF
TRBJ2-7,TRBV20-1,CSGPNPSGSSYEQYF
TRBJ2-7,TRBV20-1,CSARDVGTGLDEQYF
TRBJ2-1,TRBV20-1,CSARDPASGSLDEQFF
TRBJ2-1,TRBV6-2/TRBV6-3,CASSYSDYNEQFF